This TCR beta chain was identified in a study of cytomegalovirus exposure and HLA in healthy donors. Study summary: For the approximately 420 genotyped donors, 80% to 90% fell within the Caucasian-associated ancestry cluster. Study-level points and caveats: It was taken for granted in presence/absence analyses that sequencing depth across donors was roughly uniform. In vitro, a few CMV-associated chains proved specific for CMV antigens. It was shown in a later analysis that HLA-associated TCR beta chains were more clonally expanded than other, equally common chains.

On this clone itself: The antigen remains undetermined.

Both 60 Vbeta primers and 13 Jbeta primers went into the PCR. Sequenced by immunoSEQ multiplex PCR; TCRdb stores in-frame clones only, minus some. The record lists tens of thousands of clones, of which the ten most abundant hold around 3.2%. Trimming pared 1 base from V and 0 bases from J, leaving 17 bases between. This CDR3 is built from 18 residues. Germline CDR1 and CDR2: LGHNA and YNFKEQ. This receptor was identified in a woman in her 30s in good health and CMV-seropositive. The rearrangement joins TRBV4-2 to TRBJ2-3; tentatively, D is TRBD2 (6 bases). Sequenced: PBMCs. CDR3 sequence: CASSQVSGGVLSTDTQYF. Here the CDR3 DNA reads TGTGCCAGCAGCCAAGTGAGTGGCGGGGTACTTAGCACAGATACGCAGTATTTT.